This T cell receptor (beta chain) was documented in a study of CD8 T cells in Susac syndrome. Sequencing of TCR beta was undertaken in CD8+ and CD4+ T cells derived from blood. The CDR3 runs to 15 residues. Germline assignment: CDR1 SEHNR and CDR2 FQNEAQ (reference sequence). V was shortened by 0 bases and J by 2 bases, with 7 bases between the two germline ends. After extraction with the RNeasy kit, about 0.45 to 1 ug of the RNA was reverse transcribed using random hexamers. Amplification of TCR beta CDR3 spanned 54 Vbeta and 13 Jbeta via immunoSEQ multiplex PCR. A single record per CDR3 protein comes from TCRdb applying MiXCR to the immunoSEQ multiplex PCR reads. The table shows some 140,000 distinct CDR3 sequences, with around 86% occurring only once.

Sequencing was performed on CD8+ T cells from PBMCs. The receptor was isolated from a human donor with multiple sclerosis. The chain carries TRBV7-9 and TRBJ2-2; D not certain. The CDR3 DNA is TGTGCCAGCAGCTTAGCGGCCCTTAACACCGGGGAGCTGTTTTTT. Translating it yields CASSLAALNTGELFF.